This T cell receptor beta chain was documented in a study of tumour-infiltrating T cells in Burkitt lymphoma. Study context: All epidemiological Burkitt lymphoma subtypes were represented in the cohort. Study-level points and caveats: Many Burkitt lymphoma patients shared several public clonotypes.

A note on this clone: The antigen is not known.

Trimming left V 8 bases short and J 4 bases short, with 6 bases between. Germline-derived CDR1 and CDR2 are MDHEN and SYDVKM. The length of the CDR3 is 12 residues. The protocol was immunoSEQ multiplex PCR, while the TCRdb copy is restricted to in-frame clones and leaves out a portion. The sample carries 1,400 or so clones, roughly 99% recorded once. The source material was tumor tissue. The source of this sequence is a human donor with Burkitt lymphoma. The genes are TRBV28 and TRBJ1-6; D gene ambiguous. Written as DNA, the CDR3 is TGTGCCAGCGGTGCATATAATTCACCCCTCCACTTT. The encoded protein is CASGAYNSPLHF.